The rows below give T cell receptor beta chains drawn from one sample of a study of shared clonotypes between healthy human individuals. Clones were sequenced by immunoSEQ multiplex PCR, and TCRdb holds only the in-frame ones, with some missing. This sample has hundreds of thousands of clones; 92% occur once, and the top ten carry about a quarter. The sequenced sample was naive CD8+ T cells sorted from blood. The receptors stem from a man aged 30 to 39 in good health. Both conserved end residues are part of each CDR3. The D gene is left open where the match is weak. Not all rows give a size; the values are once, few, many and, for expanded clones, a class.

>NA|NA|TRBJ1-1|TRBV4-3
CASRWSRTANTEAFF
TGCGCCAGCAGGTGGTCGAGGACAGCGAACACTGAAGCTTTCTTT
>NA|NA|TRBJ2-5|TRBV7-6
CASSLSARSTQYF
TGTGCCAGCAGCCTTTCGGCCAGGTCGACCCAGTACTTC
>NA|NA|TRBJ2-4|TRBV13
CASSLSSAKNIQYF
TGTGCCAGCAGCTTAAGCTCCGCCAAAAACATTCAGTACTTC
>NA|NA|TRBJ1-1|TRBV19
CASRPRETNTEAFF
TGTGCCAGTAGGCCCAGGGAGACGAACACTGAAGCTTTCTTT
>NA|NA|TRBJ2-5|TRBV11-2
CASSPSGSGDWETQYF
TGTGCCAGCAGCCCCTCAGGGAGTGGGGATTGGGAGACCCAGTACTTC
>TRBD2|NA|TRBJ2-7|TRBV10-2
CASSVSSSGVYEQYF
TGCGCCAGCAGTGTTAGTTCTAGCGGGGTCTACGAGCAGTACTTC
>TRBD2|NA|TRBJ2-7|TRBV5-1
CASSLGLAGVSYEQYF
TGCGCCAGCAGCTTGGGACTAGCGGGAGTCAGCTACGAGCAGTACTTC
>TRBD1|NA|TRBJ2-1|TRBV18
CASSPPLMGQGPNEQFF
TGTGCCAGCTCACCACCGTTGATGGGACAGGGCCCCAATGAGCAGTTCTTC
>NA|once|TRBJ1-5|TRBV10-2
CASSEKGFSNQPQHF
TGCGCCAGCAGTGAGAAGGGGTTTAGCAATCAGCCCCAGCATTTT
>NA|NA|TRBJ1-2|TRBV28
CASSQIGTAYLNYGYTF
TGTGCCAGCAGTCAGATCGGGACGGCTTACCTTAACTATGGCTACACCTTC
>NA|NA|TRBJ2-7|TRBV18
CASSPLNSNYEQYF
TGTGCCAGCTCACCACTTAACAGTAACTACGAGCAGTACTTC
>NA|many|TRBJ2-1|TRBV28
CASGTYNEQFF
TGTGCCAGCGGGACCTACAATGAGCAGTTCTTC
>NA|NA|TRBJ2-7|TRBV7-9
CASSTSHYEQYF
TGTGCCAGCAGCACTAGTCACTACGAGCAGTACTTC
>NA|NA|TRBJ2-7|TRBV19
CASSPEGREQYF
TGTGCCAGTAGTCCCGAGGGTCGCGAGCAGTACTTC
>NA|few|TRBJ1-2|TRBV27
CASSLHRNYGYTF
TGTGCCAGCAGTTTACACAGAAACTATGGCTACACCTTC
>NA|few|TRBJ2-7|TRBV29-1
CSVEAGNPYEQYF
TGCAGCGTTGAAGCAGGCAATCCCTACGAGCAGTACTTC
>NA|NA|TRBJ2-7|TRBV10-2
CASSDLPTYEQYF
TGCGCCAGCAGTGATTTGCCTACCTACGAGCAGTACTTC
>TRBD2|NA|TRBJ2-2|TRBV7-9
CASSFSGRADTGELFF
TGTGCCAGCAGCTTTAGCGGGAGGGCGGACACCGGGGAGCTGTTTTTT
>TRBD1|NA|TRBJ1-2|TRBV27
CAVSDRGYGYTF
TGTGCCGTTTCAGACAGGGGGTATGGCTACACCTTC
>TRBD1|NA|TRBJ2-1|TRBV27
CASSLLTNRGPNNEQFF
TGTGCCAGCAGTTTACTCACGAACAGGGGGCCTAACAATGAGCAGTTCTTC
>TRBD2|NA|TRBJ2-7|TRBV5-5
CASSSSGGGAYEQYF
TGTGCCAGCAGCTCCTCGGGGGGAGGGGCCTACGAGCAGTACTTC
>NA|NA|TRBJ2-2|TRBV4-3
CASSQDGVRGYTGELFF
TGCGCCAGCAGCCAAGATGGGGTTCGAGGGTACACCGGGGAGCTGTTTTTT
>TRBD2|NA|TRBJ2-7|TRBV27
CASSLASGSYEQYF
TGTGCCAGCAGTTTAGCTAGCGGGAGTTACGAGCAGTACTTC
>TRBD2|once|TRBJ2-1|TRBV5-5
CASSPPDAGANEQFF
TGTGCCAGCAGTCCACCGGACGCGGGAGCTAATGAGCAGTTCTTC
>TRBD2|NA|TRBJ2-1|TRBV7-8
CASSAGLAGLTSYNEQFF
TGTGCCAGCAGCGCGGGACTAGCGGGTCTCACCTCCTACAATGAGCAGTTCTTC